This is a list of T cell receptor beta chains from one sample in a study of T-cell memory formation after mild COVID-19. TCRdb processed the 5' RACE reads anew with MiXCR; each CDR3 protein has one entry. Here the sample spans fewer than 700,000 distinct CDR3 sequences, about 20% being singletons. Sample: PBMCs or a T cell subset sorted from them (not recorded which). These receptor sequences come from an adult woman who had mild COVID-19 (a few samples of this study predate the infection). Cell type and time point are not known. CDR3s include the opening cysteine and the closing phenylalanine or tryptophan. Fields, in order: J gene, V gene, D gene, clone size, CDR3 DNA, CDR3 protein. A D gene is named only where the DNA matches it firmly. Clone size is stated in some rows and not others, as once, few, many or a class when expanded.

TRBJ2-1,TRBV12-3/TRBV12-4,NA,NA,TGTGCCAGCAGCCATAGTCTGAATGAGCAGTTCTTC,CASSHSLNEQFF
TRBJ2-6,TRBV20-1,NA,few,TGCAGTGCTAGTTCCCAAAACTCTGGGGCCAACGTCCTGACTTTC,CSASSQNSGANVLTF
TRBJ1-2,TRBV11-1,NA,few,TGTGCCAGCAGCCCGGATTTGTGGGACACCAACTATGGCTACACCTTC,CASSPDLWDTNYGYTF
TRBJ2-3,TRBV3-1,TRBD2,NA,TGTGCCAGCAGCCCCGACCGTATGGAGGCTAGCGGGGTAACAGATACGCAGTATTTT,CASSPDRMEASGVTDTQYF
TRBJ2-5,TRBV30,TRBD2,NA,TGTGCCTTCATTAGCGGGACCGGAGGAGAGACCCAGTACTTC,CAFISGTGGETQYF
TRBJ2-7,TRBV28,NA,many,TGTGCCAGCAGCTTATCTGGCTCCGAGCAGTACTTC,CASSLSGSEQYF
TRBJ2-7,TRBV6-2/TRBV6-3,NA,NA,TGTGCCAGCAGTGACACGGACAGCTTTTACGTGGAGCAGTACTTC,CASSDTDSFYVEQYF
TRBJ2-3,TRBV18,TRBD2,few,TGTGCCAGCTCACCCCAGACTAGCGGGAGAGTCTGGGCCACAGATACGCAGTATTTT,CASSPQTSGRVWATDTQYF
TRBJ2-2,TRBV7-6,TRBD1,few,TGTGCCAGCAGCTCCTCCAGGGGGCTGAACACCGGGGAGCTGTTTTTT,CASSSSRGLNTGELFF
TRBJ2-7,TRBV6-2/TRBV6-3,NA,few,TGTGCCAGCAGTTACTTCCCAGGCTACGAGCAGTACTTC,CASSYFPGYEQYF
TRBJ1-6,TRBV7-2,NA,few,TGTGCCAGCAGCTTATATGGGGAATATTCACCCCTCCACTTT,CASSLYGEYSPLHF
TRBJ1-5,TRBV12-3/TRBV12-4,NA,NA,TGTGCCAGCAGTATACTCGGAGGGGCCAATCAGCCCCAGCATTTT,CASSILGGANQPQHF
TRBJ1-2,TRBV7-8,NA,NA,TGTGCCAGCAGCCTGGGGCTTTCCACCCGACATGGCTACACCTTC,CASSLGLSTRHGYTF
TRBJ1-2,TRBV5-1,NA,NA,TGCGCCAGCAGCGAGGGGCAAGGGCACTACACCTTC,CASSEGQGHYTF
TRBJ2-7,TRBV7-8,NA,NA,TGTGCCAGCAGCTTAGACGGGAAGGACTACGAGCAGTACTTC,CASSLDGKDYEQYF
TRBJ2-5,TRBV12-3/TRBV12-4,NA,NA,TGTGCCAGCACCCTTAAAGGGGGGAGTGCAGAGACCCAGTACTTC,CASTLKGGSAETQYF
TRBJ1-1,TRBV27,NA,few,TGTGCCAGCAGTTTATCGGGGGTAGGACACGAAGCTTTCTTT,CASSLSGVGHEAFF